The sequence of this T cell receptor beta chain was determined in a study of blood T cell repertoires in COVID-19. CDR1 SGHDN and CDR2 FVKESK come from the germline V gene. This CDR3 has 17 residues. V was clipped by 1 base and J by 5 bases; unmatched bases: 13. The assay was immunoSEQ multiplex PCR, and TCRdb's table has in-frame clones only and misses some. The sample contains 120,000 to 150,000 clones, roughly four fifths of which appear only once. This chain joins TRBV14 and TRBJ2-7; 8 bases agree with TRBD1. Sequences were obtained from PBMCs or T cells enriched from blood (not recorded which). This receptor was identified in a woman aged 18-29 years who had been exposed to COVID-19. CDR3 coding DNA: TGTGCCAGCAGCCAAGTTCCTGGCAGGGGGCGCTTCGACGAGCAGTACTTC. Protein sequence: CASSQVPGRGRFDEQYF. Full variable domain (missing parts from reference TRBV14 and TRBJ2-7): EAGVTQFPSHSVIEKGQTVTLRCDPISGHDNLYWYRRVMGKEIKFLLHFVKESKQDESGMPNNRFLAERTGGTYSTLKVQPAELEDSGVYFCASSQVPGRGRFDEQYFGPGTRLTVT.